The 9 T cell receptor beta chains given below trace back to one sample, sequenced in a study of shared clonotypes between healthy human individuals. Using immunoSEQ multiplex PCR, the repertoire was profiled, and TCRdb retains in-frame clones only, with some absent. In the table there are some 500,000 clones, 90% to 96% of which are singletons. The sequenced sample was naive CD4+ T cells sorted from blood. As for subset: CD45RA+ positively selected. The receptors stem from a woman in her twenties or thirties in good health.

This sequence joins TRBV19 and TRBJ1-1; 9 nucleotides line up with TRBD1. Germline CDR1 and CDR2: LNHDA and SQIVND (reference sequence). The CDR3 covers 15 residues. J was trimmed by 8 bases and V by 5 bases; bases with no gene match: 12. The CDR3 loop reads CASSPRDRASAEAFF. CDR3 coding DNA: TGTGCCAGTAGTCCGCGGGACAGGGCTTCAGCAGAAGCTTTCTTT.

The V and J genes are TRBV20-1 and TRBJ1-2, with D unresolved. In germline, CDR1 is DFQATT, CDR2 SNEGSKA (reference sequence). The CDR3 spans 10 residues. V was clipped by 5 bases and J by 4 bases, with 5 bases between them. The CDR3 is CSAGTYGYTF. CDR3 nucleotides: TGCAGTGCTGGAACCTATGGCTACACCTTC.

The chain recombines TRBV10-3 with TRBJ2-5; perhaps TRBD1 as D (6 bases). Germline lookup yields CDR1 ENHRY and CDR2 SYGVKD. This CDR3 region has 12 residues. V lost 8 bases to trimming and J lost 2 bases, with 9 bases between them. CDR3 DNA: TGTGCCATCGGGGGACAACAAGAGACCCAGTACTTC. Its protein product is CAIGGQQETQYF.

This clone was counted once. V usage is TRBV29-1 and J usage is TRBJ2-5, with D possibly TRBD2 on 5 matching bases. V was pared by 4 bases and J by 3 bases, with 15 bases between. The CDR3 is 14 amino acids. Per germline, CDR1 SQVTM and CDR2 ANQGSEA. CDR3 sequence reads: CSVARLALEETQYF. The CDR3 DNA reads TGCAGCGTTGCGCGGCTAGCTTTAGAAGAGACCCAGTACTTC. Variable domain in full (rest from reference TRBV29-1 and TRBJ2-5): SAVISQKPSRDICQRGTSLTIQCQVDSQVTMMFWYRQQPGQSLTLIATANQGSEATYESGFVIDKFPISRPNLTFSTLTVSNMSPEDSSIYLCSVARLALEETQYFGPGTRLLVL.

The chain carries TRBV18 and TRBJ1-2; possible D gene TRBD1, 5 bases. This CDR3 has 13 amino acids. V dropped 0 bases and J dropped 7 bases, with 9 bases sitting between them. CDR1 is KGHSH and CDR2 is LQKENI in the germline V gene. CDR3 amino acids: CASSPPGVFGYTF. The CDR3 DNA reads TGTGCCAGCTCACCACCGGGGGTCTTTGGCTACACCTTC.

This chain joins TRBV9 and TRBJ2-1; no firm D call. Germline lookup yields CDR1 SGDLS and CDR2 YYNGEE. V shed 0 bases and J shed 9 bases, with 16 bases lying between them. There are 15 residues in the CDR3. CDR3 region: CASSVAGSAPAEQFF. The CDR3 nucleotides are TGTGCCAGCAGCGTAGCCGGGTCTGCGCCGGCTGAGCAGTTCTTC. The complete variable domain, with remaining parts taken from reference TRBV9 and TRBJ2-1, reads DSGVTQTPKHLITATGQRVTLRCSPRSGDLSVYWYQQSLDQGLQFLIQYYNGEERAKGNILERFSAQQFPDLHSELNLSSLELGDSALYFCASSVAGSAPAEQFFGPGTRLTVL.

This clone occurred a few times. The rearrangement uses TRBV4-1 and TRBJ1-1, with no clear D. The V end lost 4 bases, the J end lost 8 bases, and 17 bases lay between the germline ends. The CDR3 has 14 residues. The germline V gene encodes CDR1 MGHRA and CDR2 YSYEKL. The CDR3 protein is CASSPLTTKHEAFF. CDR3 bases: TGCGCCAGCAGCCCACTAACTACTAAGCACGAAGCTTTCTTT.

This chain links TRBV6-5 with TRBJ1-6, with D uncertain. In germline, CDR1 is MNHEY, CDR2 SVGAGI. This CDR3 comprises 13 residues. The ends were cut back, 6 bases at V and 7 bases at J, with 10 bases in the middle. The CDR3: CASSRTTNSPLHF. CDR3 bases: TGTGCCAGCAGCCGGACTACGAATTCACCCCTCCACTTT.

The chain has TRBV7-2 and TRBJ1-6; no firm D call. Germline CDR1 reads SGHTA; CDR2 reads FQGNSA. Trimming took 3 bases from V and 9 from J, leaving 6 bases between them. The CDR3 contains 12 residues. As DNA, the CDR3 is TGTGCCAGCAGCTTTACGGCTTCACCCCTCCACTTT. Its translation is CASSFTASPLHF.